Shown below are 5 T cell receptor beta chains from a single sample sequenced in a study of shared clonotypes between healthy human individuals. Produced via immunoSEQ multiplex PCR; TCRdb's table is partial and in-frame only. The data contain 2.3 million or so clones, 80% to 95% of them singletons. Sequencing was performed on naive CD4+ T cells from PBMCs. Indicated subset: CD45RA+ positively selected. The source is a man between 18 and 29 years old in good health. Some clones in this sample may be carry-over from other donors' samples.

Note on this clone: Other DNA sequences of this sample code for an identical CDR3. CDR3 protein: CASSRGSGANVLTF. The CDR3 bases are TGTGCCAGTAGTAGGGGGTCTGGGGCCAACGTCCTGACTTTC. The J gene is TRBJ2-6, the V gene TRBV19; D is tentatively TRBD1 or TRBD2 (5 bases each). CDR1 and CDR2 from the germline V gene are LNHDA and SQIVND (reference sequence). This CDR3 comprises 14 residues. Trimming stripped 4 bases from V and 1 base from J, with 5 bases between.

This clone was seen a single time. The genes are TRBV18 and TRBJ2-6; D uncertain. The germline CDR1 and CDR2 sequences are KGHSH and LQKENI. The CDR3 runs to 15 residues. The V and J ends lost 4 bases and 0 bases respectively, with 7 bases between them. CDR3 in amino acids: CASSLDISGANVLTF. The CDR3 DNA reads as TGTGCCAGCTCACTCGACATCTCTGGGGCCAACGTCCTGACTTTC.

The chain recombines TRBV7-9 with TRBJ2-7; TRBD2 is a possible D gene (6 bases). CDR3 length equals 14 residues. With 5 bases removed from V and 6 bases from J, the gap between germline ends came to 17 bases. Germline-derived CDR1 and CDR2 are SEHNR and FQNEAQ (reference sequence). The CDR3: CASSPRGRVGEQYF. CDR3 in DNA: TGTGCCAGCAGCCCGCGGGGCAGGGTGGGCGAGCAGTACTTC.

The chain uses TRBV4-3 and TRBJ2-1, with 8 bases matching TRBD1. V lost 4 bases, J lost 7 bases, and 12 bases stayed unmatched. The CDR3 runs 16 residues. Germline V gives CDR1 LGHNA, CDR2 YSLEER. The CDR3, as DNA: TGCGCCAGCAGCCCATCGCAGGGGGCTGGAGGGAATGAGCAGTTCTTC. It is translated as CASSPSQGAGGNEQFF.

The chain uses TRBV6-5 and TRBJ2-5, with 10 bases matching TRBD2. Germline trimming cut 0 bases from V and 7 bases from J; bases unmatched to any gene: 8. Germline CDR1 MNHEY, CDR2 SVGAGI. The CDR3 is made up of 16 amino acids. The CDR3: CASSYSRTSGDRTQYF. The DNA for the CDR3 is TGTGCCAGCAGTTACTCTCGAACTAGCGGGGACCGGACCCAGTACTTC.